This note documents a single TCR beta chain sequence. Its matching antigen is unknown. Assay: immunoSEQ multiplex PCR; the TCRdb copy retains only in-frame clones and omits some. The table lists about 70,000 clones, 90% of them singletons. The data belong to a study of graft-versus-host responses after intestinal transplantation. Overall study context: Multivisceral, liver-intestinal, or isolated intestinal grafts were transplanted into recipients. All of the recipients had induction that used anti-thymocyte globulin, then tacrolimus and steroids for around three years. Study-wide results and caveats: GvH clones occurred in recipient marrow; some first appeared in ileum or blood.

This TCR came from a human donor who received an intestinal transplant. The material was unstimulated CD8+ T cells sorted from spleen or lymph node cells, obtained before intestinal transplant.

The DNA of the CDR3 is TGTGCCAGCAGTGAACCTGACCGGGATTCTGAAAACATTCAGTACTTC. Translation gives CASSEPDRDSENIQYF. The chain carries TRBV6-1 and TRBJ2-4; TRBD2 might be the D (5 bases). The germline gives CDR1 MNHNS, CDR2 SASEGT. Trimming took off 2 bases at V and 5 bases at J, with 16 bases between the two ends. The CDR3 runs 16 residues.